The present T cell receptor beta chain was sequenced within a study of T cell clonotyping in hematopoietic cell transplantation. Recipients were bled about 28 days pretransplant and at posttransplant days 30, 100, 180. Only in-frame clones appear in the TCRdb table, and some are missing; sequencing was by immunoSEQ multiplex PCR. The repertoire includes under 10,000 clones, roughly nine tenths of them detected once, and approximately 37% sits in the top ten. The length of the CDR3 is 16 residues. CDR1 is SGHTA and CDR2 is FQGNSA in the germline V gene. Trimming took off 5 bases at V and 5 bases at J, with 21 bases between the two ends. Concerning this clone: Antigen: not known.

Overall study results and limits: At the given depth, recipient repertoires were over 95% de novo clonotypes. Graft donor and pretransplant recipient Inverse Simpson Index values predicted broader posttransplant TCR diversity.

This chain links TRBV7-2 with TRBJ1-2, with D tentatively TRBD1 (6 bases). The TCR originated in a human patient who had an allogeneic stem cell transplant, so the T cells may come from the graft donor. The donor label of this sample is uncertain. Some clones in this sample may be carry-over from other donors' samples. Sequenced here: PBMCs, sampled 180 days after allogeneic stem cell transplant. The CDR3, as DNA: TGTGCCAGCAGCCCCGGGGGGGGGCGCTTAGGGTATGGCTACACCTTC. Translated: CASSPGGGRLGYGYTF.